These T cell receptor beta chains were read from a single sample in a study of T-cell memory formation after mild COVID-19. MiXCR, applied by TCRdb to the 5' RACE reads, yields one record per CDR3 protein. The sample lists fewer than 650,000 distinct CDR3 sequences, roughly 17% occurring once. Sequencing was performed on PBMCs or a T cell subset sorted from them (not recorded which). The source is an adult woman who had mild COVID-19 (a few samples of this study predate the infection). Cell type and time point are not known. CDR3s include the opening cysteine and the closing phenylalanine or tryptophan. Each record gives: J gene, D gene, V gene, clone size, CDR3 DNA, CDR3 protein. D genes are given only for firm matches. Clone size, where shown, is once, few, many, or a class for clones that have expanded.

TRBJ2-2,-,TRBV6-5,-,TGTGCCAGCAGCGCCTTTGGAGCCGGGGAGCTGTTTTTT,CASSAFGAGELFF
TRBJ2-3,TRBD1,TRBV29-1,-,TGCAGCGGACGCACAGGGGCAGATACGCAGTATTTT,CSGRTGADTQYF
TRBJ2-3,-,TRBV7-3,many,TGTGCCAGCAGCTGGGGACTGAGCACAGATACGCAGTATTTT,CASSWGLSTDTQYF
TRBJ2-3,TRBD2,TRBV6-2/TRBV6-3,-,TGTGCCAGCAGTTACGCGCTAGCGGGGTCAGATACGCAGTATTTT,CASSYALAGSDTQYF
TRBJ2-7,-,TRBV30,few,TGTGCCTGGATTACGGGCCCCTACGAGCAGTACTTC,CAWITGPYEQYF
TRBJ2-3,-,TRBV29-1,few,TGCAGCGTTGTTAAGCCACCCACAGATACGCAGTATTTT,CSVVKPPTDTQYF
TRBJ1-4,-,TRBV10-3,-,TGTGCCACCGGACAGCCCTCTAATGAAAAACTGTTTTTT,CATGQPSNEKLFF
TRBJ2-7,-,TRBV7-2,few,TGTGCCAGCAGCTTACCGGGGAGCCACGAGCAGTACTTC,CASSLPGSHEQYF
TRBJ2-2,TRBD1,TRBV4-3,many,TGCGCCAGCAGCCAAGATACGACAGGGGGCGGGATAAAGAACACCGGGGAGCTGTTTTTT,CASSQDTTGGGIKNTGELFF
TRBJ1-4,-,TRBV6-5,few,TGTGCCAGCAGTGTATTCAGGGGAAAACTGTTTTTT,CASSVFRGKLFF
TRBJ2-5,-,TRBV30,-,TGTGCCTGGAGGGCCGGACAGAACCAAGAGACCCAGTACTTC,CAWRAGQNQETQYF
TRBJ2-7,-,TRBV4-2,-,TGTGCCAGCAGCGAAGAGGGGGTCCGGGTTGACGAGCAGTACTTC,CASSEEGVRVDEQYF
TRBJ2-1,-,TRBV9,few,TGTGCCAGCAGCGTAGGGGGGTCGTTCAATGAGCAGTTCTTC,CASSVGGSFNEQFF
TRBJ2-5,TRBD1,TRBV12-3/TRBV12-4,few,TGTGCCAGCAGTTCAAACCGACAGGGGGCTGAGGAGACCCAGTACTTC,CASSSNRQGAEETQYF
TRBJ2-3,TRBD2,TRBV20-1,-,TGCAGTGCCTACCTAGCGGGAGGACGTTCTGATACGCAGTATTTT,CSAYLAGGRSDTQYF
TRBJ2-7,-,TRBV7-9,few,TGTGCCAGCAGCTTAGCAGTGTCTAGTCAACCCTACGAGCAGTACTTC,CASSLAVSSQPYEQYF
TRBJ1-4,-,TRBV9,few,TGTGCCAGCAGCCTCTCCCCCGCTCCAGAGGAAAAACTGTTTTTT,CASSLSPAPEEKLFF
TRBJ2-1,TRBD2,TRBV11-3,-,TGTGCCAGCAGCTTAAGTGTATCTAGGGGGACTAGCGCGTACAATGAGCAGTTCTTC,CASSLSVSRGTSAYNEQFF
TRBJ2-7,-,TRBV7-9,few,TGTGCCAGCAGCCGACTTCTCGGGCAGGCCTACGAGCAGTACTTC,CASSRLLGQAYEQYF
TRBJ1-3,-,TRBV12-3/TRBV12-4,few,TGTGCCAGCAGTACCCCGGGCGAAAACACCATATATTTT,CASSTPGENTIYF
TRBJ1-1,-,TRBV5-1,-,TGCGCCAGCAGCTTGAAAGGGACCACTGAAGCTTTCTTT,CASSLKGTTEAFF
TRBJ2-7,TRBD1,TRBV7-2,-,TGTGCCAGCAGCCGGGACAGGGAAGGAAAGCAGTACTTC,CASSRDREGKQYF
TRBJ2-7,-,TRBV12-3/TRBV12-4,-,TGTGCCAGCAGTTTTCGGGACTCCTCCTCCTACGAGCAGTACTTC,CASSFRDSSSYEQYF
TRBJ2-7,-,TRBV20-1,few,TGCAGTGCTATTCGGCGGCGGGACCCATCCTACGAGCAGTACTTC,CSAIRRRDPSYEQYF
TRBJ2-5,TRBD2,TRBV25-1,-,TGTGCCAGCAGTGGGCGAGCAGGGCCTAGGTCTAGCGGCCAAGAGACCCAGTACTTC,CASSGRAGPRSSGQETQYF
TRBJ2-7,TRBD1,TRBV4-1,-,TGCGCCAGCAGCCAAGTCCTCGGACAGGGAGTCTACGAGCAGTACTTC,CASSQVLGQGVYEQYF
TRBJ2-1,TRBD2,TRBV6-5,-,TGTGCCAGCAGTCGCAGCGGGGGGGCCTACAATGAGCAGTTCTTC,CASSRSGGAYNEQFF
TRBJ2-7,TRBD2,TRBV12-3/TRBV12-4,-,TGTGCCAGCAGTGTAAGCGGGGGTGAACCCTACGAGCAGTACTTC,CASSVSGGEPYEQYF
TRBJ2-2,TRBD1,TRBV15,-,TGTGCCACCAGCTACGGGACAGGGGAAGGCGGGGAGCTGTTTTTT,CATSYGTGEGGELFF
TRBJ1-1,-,TRBV19,many,TGTGCCAGTACCCCATTCAGGGGCCCGAACACTGAAGCTTTCTTT,CASTPFRGPNTEAFF
TRBJ2-7,-,TRBV7-9,few,TGTGCCAGCGGTACCTTCACAGTTAGCTCCTACGAGCAGTACTTC,CASGTFTVSSYEQYF
TRBJ2-4,-,TRBV2,few,TGTGCCAGCAGTCCCAACACAGGTTCAAACATTCAGTACTTC,CASSPNTGSNIQYF
TRBJ1-2,-,TRBV5-1,-,TGCGCCAGCAGCGAAATGTCAGGGGCAGGCGGCTACACCTTC,CASSEMSGAGGYTF
TRBJ2-7,TRBD2,TRBV7-2,-,TGTGCCAGCAGCTTAGAGATAGCGGGGGGCTACGAGCAGTACTTC,CASSLEIAGGYEQYF
TRBJ2-7,-,TRBV6-1,-,TGTGCCAGCAGTGGCGCCGAGGGCCCCAGCTCCTACGAGCAGTACTTC,CASSGAEGPSSYEQYF
TRBJ1-1,TRBD1,TRBV12-3/TRBV12-4,few,TGTGCCAGCAGTCACAGGGGGAATATGAACACTGAAGCTTTCTTT,CASSHRGNMNTEAFF
TRBJ1-1,-,TRBV7-8,-,TGTGCCAGCAGCTTTGGACAGCAAGCGAACACTGAAGCTTTCTTT,CASSFGQQANTEAFF
TRBJ2-5,TRBD2,TRBV11-2,-,TGTGCCAGCAGCTTAGTACTAGCGGGTCCCCAAGAGACCCAGTACTTC,CASSLVLAGPQETQYF
TRBJ1-1,-,TRBV2,few,TGTGCCAGCAGTGAAGAAGTAACGAGGACTGAAGCTTTCTTT,CASSEEVTRTEAFF